Each of the 13 T cell receptor beta chains below was sequenced from the same sample in a study of blood T cell repertoires in COVID-19. The assay was immunoSEQ multiplex PCR, and TCRdb's table has in-frame clones only and misses some. The data hold 200,000 to 250,000 clones, with about 81% observed a single time. The sequencing sample was made of peripheral blood. Every receptor here comes from an elderly woman with COVID-19, enrolled during active disease.

This chain joins TRBV28 and TRBJ2-1; D perhaps matches TRBD1 (6 bases). With 10 bases removed from V and 4 bases from J, the gap between germline ends came to 14 bases. Germline V gene data show CDR1 as MDHEN and CDR2 as SYDVKM. This CDR3 comprises 13 residues. The CDR3 spells CANPGEEYNEQFF. The DNA for the CDR3 is TGTGCCAACCCAGGGGAAGAGTACAATGAGCAGTTCTTC.

The rearrangement links TRBV5-4 to TRBJ2-5, with 12 bases that match TRBD2. Germline CDR1 is SGHNT and CDR2 is YYREEE (reference sequence). The ends lost 2 bases at V and 4 bases at J; junction bases unmatched: 12. The CDR3 runs to 18 residues. The CDR3 loop reads CASSFPQPLAGGRETQYF. CDR3 sequence (DNA): TGTGCCAGCAGCTTCCCCCAACCGCTAGCGGGAGGGCGAGAGACCCAGTACTTC.

This chain connects TRBV30 to TRBJ2-7, with a tentative D call TRBD2 (6 bases). V lost 1 base and J lost 4, with 11 bases in between. CDR1 and CDR2 from the germline V gene are GTSNPN and SVGIG (reference sequence). This CDR3 comprises 13 residues. Written as DNA, the CDR3 is TGTGCCTGGAGTGGGGGGGATCCGTACGAGCAGTACTTC. Its protein product is CAWSGGDPYEQYF. Full variable domain (remainder filled in from reference TRBV30 and TRBJ2-7): SQTIHQWPATLVQPVGSPLSLECTVEGTSNPNLYWYRQAAGRGLQLLFYSVGIGQISSEVPQNLSASRPQDRQFILSSKKLLLSDSGFYLCAWSGGDPYEQYFGPGTRLTVT.

V and J are TRBV5-4 and TRBJ1-6; 7 bases are shared with TRBD1. This CDR3 has 14 amino acids. V lost 3 bases and J lost 6; bases outside the gene matches: 3. Germline lookup yields CDR1 SGHNT and CDR2 YYREEE (reference sequence). The DNA for the CDR3 is TGTGCCAGCAGCTACGGGACAGCTAATTCACCCCTCCACTTT. Its protein is CASSYGTANSPLHF.

The genes are TRBV7-9 and TRBJ1-5; the D gene is possibly TRBD1 (5 bases). This CDR3 has 14 residues. Looked up from germline, CDR1 is SEHNR and CDR2 is FQNEAQ (reference sequence). V was pared by 1 base and J by 2 bases, with 6 bases between. CDR3: CASSLEGGNQPQHF. The DNA for the CDR3 is TGTGCCAGCAGCTTAGAAGGGGGCAATCAGCCCCAGCATTTT.

The chain joins TRBV7-4 to TRBJ2-4; TRBD1 aligns across 7 bases. Losses at the gene ends were 5 bases for V and 3 bases for J; bases not matched to a gene: 10. Germline V gene lookup returns CDR1 SGHVT and CDR2 SQSDAQ. The CDR3 totals 16 residues. The CDR3 reads CASSLQGYYDKNIQYF. DNA for the CDR3: TGTGCCAGCAGCCTACAGGGGTACTATGACAAAAACATTCAGTACTTC.

The chain is built from TRBV28 and TRBJ2-7, with 8 nucleotides matching TRBD2. The germline V gene encodes CDR1 MDHEN and CDR2 SYDVKM. Trimming at V came to 5 bases and at J to 5 bases, leaving 11 bases not matched to a gene. This CDR3 is built from 15 residues. The CDR3 coding sequence is TGTGCCAGCAGTCCCCCCCCAGCGGGAGCACACGAGCAGTACTTC. This codes for CASSPPPAGAHEQYF.

This clone turned up a few times. The J gene is TRBJ1-2, the V gene TRBV5-1; the D gene is possibly TRBD1 (5 bases). The V end lost 1 base, the J end lost 1 base, and 17 bases lay between the germline ends. Per germline, CDR1 SGHRS and CDR2 YFSETQ. This CDR3 is built from 17 residues. The CDR3 protein is CASSLNTGTALNYGYTF. The CDR3 region has the DNA TGCGCCAGCAGCTTGAATACTGGGACTGCCCTTAACTATGGCTACACCTTC.

This rearrangement joins TRBV7-9 to TRBJ1-2, with 8 bases matching TRBD1. V lost 1 base, J lost 3 bases, and 4 bases stayed unmatched. The CDR3 runs to 15 residues. The germline gives CDR1 SEHNR, CDR2 FQNEAQ (reference sequence). The DNA for the CDR3 is TGTGCCAGCAGCTTAGGGGTGACAGGGGACTATGGCTACACCTTC. Translated, it gives CASSLGVTGDYGYTF.

The sample holds one count of this clone. V and J are TRBV5-4 and TRBJ1-1; D not resolved. V dropped 1 base and J dropped 1 base, with 11 bases sitting between them. The CDR3 runs to 15 residues. From germline, CDR1 is SGHNT and CDR2 YYREEE (reference sequence). The CDR3: CASSLRQTQNTEAFF. For the CDR3, the DNA is TGTGCCAGCAGCTTGAGGCAGACACAGAACACTGAAGCTTTCTTT.

The rearrangement uses TRBV18 and TRBJ1-1; D unclear. The V end was cut by 10 bases, the J end by 4 bases, with 19 bases between. The CDR3 is 14 amino acids. CDR1 and CDR2 (germline): KGHSH, LQKENI. CDR3 nucleotides: TGTGCCACTCCAAAGGTGGAGGGTTCCACTGAAGCTTTCTTT. Translation gives CATPKVEGSTEAFF.

This clone was seen just once. The rearrangement uses TRBV7-2 and TRBJ1-6, with D possibly matching TRBD1 (5 bases). Germline V lookup: CDR1 SGHTA, CDR2 FQGNSA. The V gene lost 7 bases and the J gene lost 7 bases, with 11 bases spanning the gap. CDR3 size: 13 residues. CDR3 sequence: CASTMYRNSPLHF. In DNA, the CDR3 is TGTGCCAGCACCATGTACAGGAATTCACCCCTCCACTTT.

In its sample, this clone was seen once. The chain has TRBV6-1 and TRBJ2-7, with a tentative D call TRBD2 (5 bases). Germline values: CDR1 MNHNS, CDR2 SASEGT. V was trimmed by 0 bases and J by 3 bases, leaving 12 bases between them. The CDR3 loop spans 15 amino acids. CDR3 nucleotide sequence: TGTGCCAGCAGTGAAGCGTCCGAGGGCGGCTACGAGCAGTACTTC. This gives the protein CASSEASEGGYEQYF.